This T cell receptor (beta chain) derives from a study of T and B cells in COVID-19 patients. Study details: Most recovered patients had mild to moderate COVID-19 treated as outpatients. Critical illness requiring mechanical ventilation or extracorporeal membrane oxygenation affected 12 of 20 active-infection patients.

Regarding this clonotype: The antigen is undetermined.

Trimming cost V 2 bases and J 11 bases, with 10 bases left between them. This CDR3 comprises 12 residues. Study observations and caveats: Highly clonal in active COVID-19, TRB repertoires exceeded healthy-donor diversity and richness at recovery.

Blood genomic DNA input for TRB amplification was about 250-550 ng. TRB rearrangements were amplified by multiplex PCR with BIOMED2 TRB-A/B primers. TCRdb analysed the multiplex PCR reads with MiXCR anew, one entry per CDR3 protein. Among approximately 18,000 distinct CDR3 sequences listed, about 26% were seen once. This TCR came from a human donor who had recovered from COVID-19. The sequencing input was blood. V and J are TRBV12-3 or TRBV12-4 and TRBJ1-5; D is undetermined. The CDR3 loop reads CASSLSGRAQHF. CDR3 bases: TGTGCCAGCAGTTTAAGCGGACGGGCCCAGCATTTT.